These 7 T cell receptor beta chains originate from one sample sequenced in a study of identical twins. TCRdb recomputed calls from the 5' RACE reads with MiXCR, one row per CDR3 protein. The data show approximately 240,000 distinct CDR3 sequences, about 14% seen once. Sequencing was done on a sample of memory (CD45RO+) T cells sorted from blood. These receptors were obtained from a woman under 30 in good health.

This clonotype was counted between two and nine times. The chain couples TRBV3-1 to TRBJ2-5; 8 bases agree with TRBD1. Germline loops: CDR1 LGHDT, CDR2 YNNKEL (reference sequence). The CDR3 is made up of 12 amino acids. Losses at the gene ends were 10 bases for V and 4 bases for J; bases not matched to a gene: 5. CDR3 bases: TGTGCCACTGCGGACAGGGCAGAGACCCAGTACTTC. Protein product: CATADRAETQYF.

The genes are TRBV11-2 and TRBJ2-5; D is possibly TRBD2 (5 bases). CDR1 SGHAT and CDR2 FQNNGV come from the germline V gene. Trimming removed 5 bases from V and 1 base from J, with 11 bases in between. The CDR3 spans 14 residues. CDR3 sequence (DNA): TGTGCCAGCAGCCTGAGGGTCAGCCAAGAGACCCAGTACTTC. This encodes CASSLRVSQETQYF.

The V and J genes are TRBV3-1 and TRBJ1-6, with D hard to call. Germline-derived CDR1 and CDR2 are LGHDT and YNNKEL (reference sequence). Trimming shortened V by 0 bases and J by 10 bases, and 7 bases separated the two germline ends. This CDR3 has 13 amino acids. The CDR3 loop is CASSQEPGSPLHF. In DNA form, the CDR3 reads TGTGCCAGCAGCCAAGAACCCGGCTCACCCCTCCACTTT.

The CDR3 DNA is TGTGCCAGCAGCGCCCGACTAGCGGGAAGCGGAGATACGCAGTATTTT. This codes for CASSARLAGSGDTQYF. V and J are TRBV11-2 and TRBJ2-3; the match to TRBD2 covers 11 bases. Trimming removed 5 bases from V and 5 bases from J; junction bases left unmatched: 9. The CDR3 is 16 amino acids. Germline-derived CDR1 and CDR2 are SGHAT and FQNNGV.

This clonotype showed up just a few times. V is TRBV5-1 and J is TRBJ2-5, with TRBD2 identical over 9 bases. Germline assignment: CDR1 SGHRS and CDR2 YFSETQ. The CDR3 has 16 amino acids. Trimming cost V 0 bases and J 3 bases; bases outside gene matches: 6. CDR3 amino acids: CASSLGAGGPKETQYF. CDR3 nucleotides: TGCGCCAGCAGCTTGGGAGCGGGGGGACCCAAAGAGACCCAGTACTTC.

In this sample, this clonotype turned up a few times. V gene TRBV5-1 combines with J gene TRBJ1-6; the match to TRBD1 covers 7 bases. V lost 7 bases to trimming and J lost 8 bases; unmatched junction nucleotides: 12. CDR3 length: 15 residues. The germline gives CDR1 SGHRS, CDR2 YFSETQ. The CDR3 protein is CASAPLRGPDSPLHF. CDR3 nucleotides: TGCGCCAGCGCCCCATTGAGGGGGCCGGATTCACCCCTCCACTTT. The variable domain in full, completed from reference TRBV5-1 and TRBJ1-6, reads KAGVTQTPRYLIKTRGQQVTLSCSPISGHRSVSWYQQTPGQGLQFLFEYFSETQRNKGNFPGRFSGRQFSNSRSEMNVSTLELGDSALYLCASAPLRGPDSPLHFGNGTRLTVT.

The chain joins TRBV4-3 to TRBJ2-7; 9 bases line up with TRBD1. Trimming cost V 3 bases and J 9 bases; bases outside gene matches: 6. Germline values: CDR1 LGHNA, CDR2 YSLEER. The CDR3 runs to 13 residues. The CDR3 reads CASSQDRGSGQYF. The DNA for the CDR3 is TGCGCCAGCAGCCAGGACAGGGGCTCAGGGCAGTACTTC.